These T cell receptor beta chains were read from a single sample in a study of cytomegalovirus exposure and HLA in healthy donors. Profiled with immunoSEQ multiplex PCR; TCRdb holds only in-frame clones, not every one. The sample has about 160,000 clones; roughly 80% are singletons. Sequencing was carried out using PBMCs. The receptor set was obtained from a young man in good health and CMV-seropositive. CDR3s leave out the opening cysteine and the closing phenylalanine or tryptophan. The D gene is left open where the match is weak.

j_call d_call v_call cdr3_aa
TRBJ2-7 TRBD1 TRBV7-2 ASSFGTGASYEQY
TRBJ2-2 . TRBV9 ASTNRREDTGELF
TRBJ2-7 TRBD2 TRBV2 ASLLAGGEQY
TRBJ2-7 TRBD2 TRBV2 ASSDTSGSYEQY
TRBJ1-2 . TRBV6-5 ASSYSNSLHYGYT
TRBJ1-1 . TRBV2 ALEESLNTEAF
TRBJ1-5 . TRBV9 ASSVAGDHQPQH
TRBJ2-7 . TRBV5-4 ASSLDPLALEQY
TRBJ2-7 TRBD1 TRBV28 ASAGGIYEQY
TRBJ2-7 . TRBV4-3 ASSQDQGREQY
TRBJ2-7 TRBD2 TRBV5-1 ASSPWGSGSSYEQY
TRBJ2-7 TRBD2 TRBV28 ASSSSLAGPPSGQY
TRBJ1-6 . TRBV18 ASSPREWGVTPLH
TRBJ2-7 TRBD2 TRBV2 ASSVWTSGPYEQY
TRBJ1-2 . TRBV5-1 ASSVGQEIYGYT
TRBJ1-1 . TRBV9 ASSVGRNSEAF
TRBJ1-3 . TRBV7-6 ASSLVVQSSGNTIY
TRBJ2-5 . TRBV7-8 ASSLVIQETQY
TRBJ1-2 TRBD1 TRBV7-3 ASSFTGDRGYT
TRBJ2-2 TRBD2 TRBV5-1 ASSSGIAGELTGELF
TRBJ2-6 . TRBV6-1 ASSENVWRTGANVLT
TRBJ1-1 . TRBV2 ATKGEQGGTEAF
TRBJ1-3 . TRBV5-6 ASSLVGTGYWRNTIY
TRBJ1-1 . TRBV6-6 ASSPDQGRRLAF
TRBJ1-1 . TRBV29-1 SVERKVAANTEAF
TRBJ2-2 TRBD1 TRBV27 ASSSPGQGPPGELF
TRBJ1-4 . TRBV19 ASAQGFNEKLF
TRBJ2-7 . TRBV18 ASSLQDNYEQY
TRBJ2-3 . TRBV5-4 ASSSGGRRTDTQY
TRBJ2-5 TRBD2 TRBV6-4 ASSASGGRQETQY
TRBJ1-1 . TRBV7-6 ASRTYRVGANTEAF
TRBJ1-4 TRBD1 TRBV2 ASTGTGGSRDEKLF
TRBJ2-3 TRBD1 TRBV29-1 SVSTGGRDTQY
TRBJ1-1 . TRBV29-1 SVARQDNTEAF
TRBJ1-4 . TRBV28 ASSLYPQGRNEKLF
TRBJ2-7 TRBD1 TRBV5-4 ASSYSDRGLDEQY
TRBJ1-2 . TRBV27 ASRGPYGYT
TRBJ1-4 . TRBV4-3 ASSQDAGAGEKLF
TRBJ1-1 . TRBV27 ASSGRNPNTEAF
TRBJ1-4 TRBD1 TRBV6-1 ASSASGTGNEKLF
TRBJ1-1 . TRBV5-6 ASSSGGEAF
TRBJ2-7 . TRBV20-1 SASEVYEQY
TRBJ2-7 . TRBV19 ASSIGLETYEQY
TRBJ2-1 . TRBV13 ASSPSGGTYNEQF
TRBJ1-1 . TRBV9 ASSVGGRAEAF
TRBJ2-1 . TRBV7-2 ASTPGVEQF
TRBJ1-3 . TRBV13 ASSLNRVTGNTIY
TRBJ2-7 . TRBV27 ASRFSRVSEQY
TRBJ2-3 TRBD2 TRBV10-1 ASSGREGRDTQY
TRBJ2-1 TRBD2 TRBV30 AWSGPLSGGNEQF
TRBJ2-3 . TRBV5-4 ASSVDWRTDTQY